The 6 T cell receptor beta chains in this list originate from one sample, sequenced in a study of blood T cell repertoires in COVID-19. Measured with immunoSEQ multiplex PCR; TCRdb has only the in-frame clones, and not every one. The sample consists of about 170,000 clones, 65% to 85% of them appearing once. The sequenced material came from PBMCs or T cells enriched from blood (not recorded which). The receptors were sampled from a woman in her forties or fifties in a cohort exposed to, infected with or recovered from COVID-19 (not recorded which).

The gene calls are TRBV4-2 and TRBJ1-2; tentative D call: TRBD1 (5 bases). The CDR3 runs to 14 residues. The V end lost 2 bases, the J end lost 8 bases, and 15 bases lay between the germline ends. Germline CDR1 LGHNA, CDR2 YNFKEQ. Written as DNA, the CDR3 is TGTGCCAGCAGCCAACCCTGGGGTTCAGGGGGCTACACCTTC. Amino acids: CASSQPWGSGGYTF.

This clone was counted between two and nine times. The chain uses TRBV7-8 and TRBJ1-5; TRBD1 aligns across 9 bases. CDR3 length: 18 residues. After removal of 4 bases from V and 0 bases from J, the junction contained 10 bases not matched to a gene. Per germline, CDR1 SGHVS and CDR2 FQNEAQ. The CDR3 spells CASSSYRGLEYSNQPQHF. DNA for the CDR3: TGTGCCAGCAGCTCGTACAGGGGGCTAGAGTATAGCAATCAGCCCCAGCATTTT.

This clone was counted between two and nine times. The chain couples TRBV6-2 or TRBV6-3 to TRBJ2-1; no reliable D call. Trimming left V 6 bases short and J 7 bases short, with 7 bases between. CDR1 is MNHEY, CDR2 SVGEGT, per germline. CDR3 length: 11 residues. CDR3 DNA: TGTGCCAGCAGCCCCGGGAATGAGCAGTTCTTC. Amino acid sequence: CASSPGNEQFF.

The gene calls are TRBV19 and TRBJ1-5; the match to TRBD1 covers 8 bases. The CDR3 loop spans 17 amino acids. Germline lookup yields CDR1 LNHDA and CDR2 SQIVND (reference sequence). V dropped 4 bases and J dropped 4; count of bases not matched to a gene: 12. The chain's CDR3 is CASSTPPGGIRNQPQHF. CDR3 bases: TGTGCCAGTAGTACCCCCCCAGGGGGCATACGTAATCAGCCCCAGCATTTT.

The DNA of the CDR3 is TGTGCCAGCAGCTCTTCCGGGACAGGGGGCGGCTACACCTTC. Its protein product is CASSSSGTGGGYTF. The chain recombines TRBV9 with TRBJ1-2, with TRBD1 identical over 12 bases. The CDR3 is 14 residues long. Trimming cost V 4 bases and J 8 bases; bases outside gene matches: 6. The germline V gene has CDR1 SGDLS and CDR2 YYNGEE.

The CDR3 region has the DNA TGTGCCACCAAACCCCGGGAGTTTGGGGAGACCCAGTACTTC. It yields the protein CATKPREFGETQYF. V and J are TRBV5-4 and TRBJ2-5, with TRBD2 as a possible D gene (6 bases). In germline, CDR1 is SGHNT, CDR2 YYREEE (reference sequence). The CDR3 consists of 14 residues. Deletions cut 9 bases from V and 5 bases from J, with 20 bases between.